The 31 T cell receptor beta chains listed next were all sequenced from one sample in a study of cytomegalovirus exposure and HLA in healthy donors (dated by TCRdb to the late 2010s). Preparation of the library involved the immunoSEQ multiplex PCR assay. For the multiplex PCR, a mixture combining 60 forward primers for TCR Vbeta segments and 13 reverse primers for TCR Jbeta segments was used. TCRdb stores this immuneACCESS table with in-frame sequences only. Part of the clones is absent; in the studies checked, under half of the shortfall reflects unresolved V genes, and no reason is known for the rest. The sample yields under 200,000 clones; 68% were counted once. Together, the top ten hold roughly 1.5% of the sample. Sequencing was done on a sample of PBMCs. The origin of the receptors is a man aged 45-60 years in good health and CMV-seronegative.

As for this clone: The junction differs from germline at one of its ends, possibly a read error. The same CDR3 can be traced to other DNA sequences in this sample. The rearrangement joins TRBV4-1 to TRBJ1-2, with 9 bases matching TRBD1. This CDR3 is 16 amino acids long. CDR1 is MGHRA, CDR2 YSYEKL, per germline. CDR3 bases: TGTGCCAGCAGCCAGGGGGGGACAGGGTACCTCTATGGCTACACCTTC. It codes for CASSQGGTGYLYGYTF.

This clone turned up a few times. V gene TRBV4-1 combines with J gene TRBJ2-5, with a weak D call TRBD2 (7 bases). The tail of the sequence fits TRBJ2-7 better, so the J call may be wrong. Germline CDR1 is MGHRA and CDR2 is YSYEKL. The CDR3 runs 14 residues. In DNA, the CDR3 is TGCGCCAGCAGTAAGGGAGGGGGAAACTACGAGCAGTACTTC. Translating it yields CASSKGGGNYEQYF.

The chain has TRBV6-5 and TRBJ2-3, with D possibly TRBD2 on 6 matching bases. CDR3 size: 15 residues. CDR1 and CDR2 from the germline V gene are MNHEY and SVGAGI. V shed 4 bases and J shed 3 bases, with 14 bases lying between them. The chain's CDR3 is CASSSSGEGTDTQYF. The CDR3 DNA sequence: TGTGCCAGCAGTTCCTCGGGAGAAGGGACAGATACGCAGTATTTT.

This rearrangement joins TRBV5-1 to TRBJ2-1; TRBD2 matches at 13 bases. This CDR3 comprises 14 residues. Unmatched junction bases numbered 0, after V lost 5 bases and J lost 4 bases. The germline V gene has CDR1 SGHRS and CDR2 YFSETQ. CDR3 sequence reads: CASRGLAGYNEQFF. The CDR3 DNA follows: TGCGCCAGCAGGGGACTAGCGGGGTACAATGAGCAGTTCTTC.

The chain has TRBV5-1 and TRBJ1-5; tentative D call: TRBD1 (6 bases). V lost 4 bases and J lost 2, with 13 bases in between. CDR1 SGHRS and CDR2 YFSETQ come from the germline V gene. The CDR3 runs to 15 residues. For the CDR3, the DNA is TGCGCCAGCAGCGAAGGACAGACCGGCAATCAGCCCCAGCATTTT. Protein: CASSEGQTGNQPQHF.

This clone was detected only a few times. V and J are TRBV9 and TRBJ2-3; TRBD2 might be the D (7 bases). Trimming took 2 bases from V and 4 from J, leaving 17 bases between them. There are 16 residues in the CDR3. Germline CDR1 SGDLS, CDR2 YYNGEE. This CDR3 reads CASSVSAGAGSDTQYF. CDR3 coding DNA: TGTGCCAGCAGCGTTTCCGCGGGGGCAGGTTCAGATACGCAGTATTTT. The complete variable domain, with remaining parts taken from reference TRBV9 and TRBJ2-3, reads DSGVTQTPKHLITATGQRVTLRCSPRSGDLSVYWYQQSLDQGLQFLIQYYNGEERAKGNILERFSAQQFPDLHSELNLSSLELGDSALYFCASSVSAGAGSDTQYFGPGTRLTVL.

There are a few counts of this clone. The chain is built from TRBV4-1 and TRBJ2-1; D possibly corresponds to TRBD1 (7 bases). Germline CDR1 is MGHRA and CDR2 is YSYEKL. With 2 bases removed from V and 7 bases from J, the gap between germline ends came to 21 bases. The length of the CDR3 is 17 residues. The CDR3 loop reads CASSQPSGRGARNEQFF. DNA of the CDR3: TGCGCCAGCAGCCAACCAAGCGGCAGGGGGGCTAGGAATGAGCAGTTCTTC.

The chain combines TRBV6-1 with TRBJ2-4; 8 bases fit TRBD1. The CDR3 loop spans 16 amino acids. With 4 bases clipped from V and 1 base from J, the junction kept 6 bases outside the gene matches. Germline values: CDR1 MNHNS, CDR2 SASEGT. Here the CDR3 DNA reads TGTGCCAGCAGTGCCAGGGGGCAAGGGGCCAAAAACATTCAGTACTTC. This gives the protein CASSARGQGAKNIQYF.

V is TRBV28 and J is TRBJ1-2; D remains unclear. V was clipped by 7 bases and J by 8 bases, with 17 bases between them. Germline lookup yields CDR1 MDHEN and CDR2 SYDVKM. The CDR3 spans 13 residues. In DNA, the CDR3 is TGTGCCAGCACCCTATCGGGTGGTAGGGGCTACACCTTC. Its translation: CASTLSGGRGYTF.

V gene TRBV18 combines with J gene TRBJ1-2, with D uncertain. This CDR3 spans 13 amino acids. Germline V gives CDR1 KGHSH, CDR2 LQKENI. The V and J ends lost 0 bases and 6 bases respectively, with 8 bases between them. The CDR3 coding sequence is TGTGCCAGCTCACCACCGGCCGGGGATGGCTACACCTTC. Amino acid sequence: CASSPPAGDGYTF.

The DNA of the CDR3 is TGTGCCAGCAGCTTTGGGGGGGGCTCGGCTGAAGCTTTCTTT. Its protein product is CASSFGGGSAEAFF. The chain combines TRBV6-5 with TRBJ1-1, with D perhaps TRBD1 (6 bases). CDR1 and CDR2 from the germline V gene are MNHEY and SVGAGI. The CDR3 consists of 14 residues. Between the trimmed V and J ends, which lost 6 bases and 6 bases, there was a span of 17 bases.

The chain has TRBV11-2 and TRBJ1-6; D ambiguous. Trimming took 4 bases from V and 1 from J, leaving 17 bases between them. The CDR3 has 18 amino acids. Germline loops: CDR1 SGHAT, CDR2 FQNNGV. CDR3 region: CASSSIRDGGSYNSPLHF. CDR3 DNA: TGTGCCAGCAGCTCCATAAGGGATGGAGGATCCTATAATTCACCCCTCCACTTT.

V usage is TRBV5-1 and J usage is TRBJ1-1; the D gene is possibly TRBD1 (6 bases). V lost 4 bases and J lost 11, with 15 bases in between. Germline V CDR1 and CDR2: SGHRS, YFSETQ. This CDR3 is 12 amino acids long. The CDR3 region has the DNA TGCGCCAGCAGCCCCCGGGGGGGCGAGGCTTTCTTT. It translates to CASSPRGGEAFF.

CDR3 DNA: TGTGCCAGCAGTTACACAGGGTTGGTTGGCTACACCTTC. This encodes CASSYTGLVGYTF. V usage is TRBV6-5 and J usage is TRBJ1-2, with a weak D call TRBD1 (6 bases). Trimming removed 2 bases at V and 7 bases at J, with 11 bases between. The CDR3 runs to 13 residues. The V gene's germline CDR1 is MNHEY and CDR2 SVGAGI.

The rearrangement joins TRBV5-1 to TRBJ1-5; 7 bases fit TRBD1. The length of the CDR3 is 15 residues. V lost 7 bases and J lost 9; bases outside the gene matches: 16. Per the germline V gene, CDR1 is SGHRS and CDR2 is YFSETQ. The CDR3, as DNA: TGCGCCAGCGGCCTCGGGGGGACAGCGGGGGGGCCCCAGCATTTT. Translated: CASGLGGTAGGPQHF.

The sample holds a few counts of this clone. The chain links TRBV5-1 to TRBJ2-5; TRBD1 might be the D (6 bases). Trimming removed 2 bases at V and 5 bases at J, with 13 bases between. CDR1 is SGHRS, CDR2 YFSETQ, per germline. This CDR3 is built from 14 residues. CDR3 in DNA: TGCGCCAGCAGCTTAGGACAGATGTGGGAGACCCAGTACTTC. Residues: CASSLGQMWETQYF.

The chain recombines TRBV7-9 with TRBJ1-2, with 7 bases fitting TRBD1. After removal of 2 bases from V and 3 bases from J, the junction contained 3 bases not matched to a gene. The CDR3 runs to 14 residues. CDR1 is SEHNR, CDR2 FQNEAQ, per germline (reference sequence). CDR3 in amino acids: CASSLTTGDYGYTF. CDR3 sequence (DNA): TGTGCCAGCAGCTTAACCACAGGGGACTATGGCTACACCTTC.

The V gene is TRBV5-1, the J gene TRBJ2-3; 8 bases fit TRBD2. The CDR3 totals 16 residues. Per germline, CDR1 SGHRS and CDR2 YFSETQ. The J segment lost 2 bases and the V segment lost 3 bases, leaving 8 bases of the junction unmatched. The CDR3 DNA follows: TGCGCCAGCAGCTACGGGGGGGCCGGTAACACAGATACGCAGTATTTT. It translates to CASSYGGAGNTDTQYF. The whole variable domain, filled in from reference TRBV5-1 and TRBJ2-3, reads KAGVTQTPRYLIKTRGQQVTLSCSPISGHRSVSWYQQTPGQGLQFLFEYFSETQRNKGNFPGRFSGRQFSNSRSEMNVSTLELGDSALYLCASSYGGAGNTDTQYFGPGTRLTVL.

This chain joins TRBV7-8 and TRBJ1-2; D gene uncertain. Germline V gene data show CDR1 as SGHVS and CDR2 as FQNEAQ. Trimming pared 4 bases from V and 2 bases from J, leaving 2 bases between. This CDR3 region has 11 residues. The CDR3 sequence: CASSSNYGYTF. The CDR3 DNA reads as TGTGCCAGCAGCTCAAACTATGGCTACACCTTC.

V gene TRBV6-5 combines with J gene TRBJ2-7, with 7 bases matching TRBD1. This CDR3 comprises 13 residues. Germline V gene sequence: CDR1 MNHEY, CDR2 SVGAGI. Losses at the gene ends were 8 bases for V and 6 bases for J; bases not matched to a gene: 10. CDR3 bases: TGTGCCAGCGCGAGACAGGGATCGTCCGAGCAGTACTTC. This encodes CASARQGSSEQYF.

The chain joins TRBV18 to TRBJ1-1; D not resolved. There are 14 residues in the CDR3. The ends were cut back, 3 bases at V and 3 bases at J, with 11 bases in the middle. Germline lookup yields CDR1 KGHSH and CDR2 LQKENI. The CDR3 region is CASSPEGGYTEAFF. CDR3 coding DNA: TGTGCCAGCTCACCGGAAGGAGGTTACACTGAAGCTTTCTTT.

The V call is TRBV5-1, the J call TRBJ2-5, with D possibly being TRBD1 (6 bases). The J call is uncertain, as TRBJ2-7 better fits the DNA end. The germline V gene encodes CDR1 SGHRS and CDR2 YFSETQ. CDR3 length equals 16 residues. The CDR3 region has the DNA TGCGCCAGCAGCCTTCCCGGGGCAGGGGCATCCTACGAGCAGTACTTC. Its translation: CASSLPGAGASYEQYF.

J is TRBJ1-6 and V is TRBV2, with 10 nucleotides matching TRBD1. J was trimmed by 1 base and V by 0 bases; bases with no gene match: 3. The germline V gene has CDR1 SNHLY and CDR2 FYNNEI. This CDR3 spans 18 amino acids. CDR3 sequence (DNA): TGTGCCAGCAGTGAAGCTTGGACAGGGGGGTCCTATAATTCACCCCTCCACTTT. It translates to CASSEAWTGGSYNSPLHF.

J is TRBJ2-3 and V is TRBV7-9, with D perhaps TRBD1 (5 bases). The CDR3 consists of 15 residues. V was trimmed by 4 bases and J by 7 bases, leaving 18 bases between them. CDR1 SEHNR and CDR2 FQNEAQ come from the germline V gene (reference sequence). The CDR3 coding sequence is TGTGCCAGCAGCTACCCCGCAGGGTTCGTGAATACGCAGTATTTT. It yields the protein CASSYPAGFVNTQYF. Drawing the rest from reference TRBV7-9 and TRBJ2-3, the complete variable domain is DTGVSQNPRHKITKRGQNVTFRCDPISEHNRLYWYRQTLGQGPEFLTYFQNEAQLEKSRLLSDRFSAERPKGSFSTLEIQRTEQGDSAMYLCASSYPAGFVNTQYFGPGTRLTVL.

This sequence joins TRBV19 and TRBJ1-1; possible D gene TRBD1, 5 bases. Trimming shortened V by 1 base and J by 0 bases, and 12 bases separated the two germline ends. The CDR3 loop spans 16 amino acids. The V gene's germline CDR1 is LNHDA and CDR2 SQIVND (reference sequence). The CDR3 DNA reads TGTGCCAGTAGTATAGCTGCAGGGTCCATGAACACTGAAGCTTTCTTT. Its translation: CASSIAAGSMNTEAFF.

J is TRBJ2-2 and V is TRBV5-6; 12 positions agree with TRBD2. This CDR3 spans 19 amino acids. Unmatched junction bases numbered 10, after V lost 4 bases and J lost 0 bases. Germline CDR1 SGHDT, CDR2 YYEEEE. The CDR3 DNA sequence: TGTGCCAGCAGCCCCCGGGGCCTAGCGGGGGGGCCGAACACCGGGGAGCTGTTTTTT. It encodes CASSPRGLAGGPNTGELFF. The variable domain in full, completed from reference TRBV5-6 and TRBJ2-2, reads DAGVTQSPTHLIKTRGQQVTLRCSPKSGHDTVSWYQQALGQGPQFIFQYYEEEERQRGNFPDRFSGHQFPNYSSELNVNALLLGDSALYLCASSPRGLAGGPNTGELFFGEGSRLTVL.

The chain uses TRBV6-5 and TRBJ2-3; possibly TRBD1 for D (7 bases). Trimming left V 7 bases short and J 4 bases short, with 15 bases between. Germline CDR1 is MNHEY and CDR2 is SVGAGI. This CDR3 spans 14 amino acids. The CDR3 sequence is CASNSRGAADTQYF. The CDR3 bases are TGTGCCAGCAACTCCAGGGGGGCAGCAGATACGCAGTATTTT.

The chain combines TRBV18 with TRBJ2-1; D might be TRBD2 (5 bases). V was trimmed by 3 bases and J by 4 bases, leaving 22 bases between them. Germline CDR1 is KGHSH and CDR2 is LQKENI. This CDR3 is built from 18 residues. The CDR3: CASSPVILSHGGYNEQFF. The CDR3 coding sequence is TGTGCCAGCTCACCGGTTATCCTATCCCACGGCGGGTACAATGAGCAGTTCTTC.

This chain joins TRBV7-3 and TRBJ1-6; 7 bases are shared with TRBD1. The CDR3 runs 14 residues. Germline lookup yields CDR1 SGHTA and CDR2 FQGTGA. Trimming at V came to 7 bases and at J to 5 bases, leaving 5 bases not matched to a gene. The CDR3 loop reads CASTEGAHNSPLHF. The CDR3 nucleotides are TGTGCCAGCACCGAGGGGGCCCATAATTCACCCCTCCACTTT. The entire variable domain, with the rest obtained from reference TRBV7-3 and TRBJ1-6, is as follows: GAGVSQTPSNKVTEKGKYVELRCDPISGHTALYWYRQSLGQGPEFLIYFQGTGAADDSGLPNDRFFAVRPEGSVSTLKIQRTERGDSAVYLCASTEGAHNSPLHFGNGTRLTVT.

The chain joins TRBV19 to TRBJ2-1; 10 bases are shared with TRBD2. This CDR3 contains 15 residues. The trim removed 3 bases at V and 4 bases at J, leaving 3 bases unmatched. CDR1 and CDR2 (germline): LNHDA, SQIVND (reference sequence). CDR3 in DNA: TGTGCCAGTAGTATCAGCGGGGGGGTATACAATGAGCAGTTCTTC. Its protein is CASSISGGVYNEQFF.

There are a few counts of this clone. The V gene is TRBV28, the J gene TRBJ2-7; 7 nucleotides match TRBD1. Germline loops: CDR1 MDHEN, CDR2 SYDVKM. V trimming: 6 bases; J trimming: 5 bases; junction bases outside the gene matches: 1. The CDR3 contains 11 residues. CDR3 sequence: CASSDRDEQYF. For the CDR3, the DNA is TGTGCCAGCAGCGACAGGGACGAGCAGTACTTC.